The 14 T cell receptor beta chains below come from one sample, sequenced in a study of cytotoxic CD8 clonotypes in ibrutinib-treated CLL. Produced via immunoSEQ multiplex PCR; TCRdb's table is partial and in-frame only. The sample yields some 350,000 clones, roughly 67% seen once. Material: PBMCs, obtained after 36 months of ibrutinib treatment. The source of these receptors is a human donor with chronic lymphocytic leukemia.

This chain links TRBV25-1 with TRBJ2-1; D may be TRBD1 (5 bases). Germline-derived CDR1 and CDR2 are MGHDK and SYGVNS. Trimming shortened V by 6 bases and J by 12 bases, and 12 bases separated the two germline ends. CDR3 length: 11 amino acids. Here the CDR3 reads CASSQGLGQFF. The CDR3 DNA reads TGTGCCAGCAGCCAGGGTCTCGGGCAGTTCTTC.

J is TRBJ1-2 and V is TRBV6-1; possible D gene TRBD1, 5 bases. Germline V gene lookup returns CDR1 MNHNS and CDR2 SASEGT. The CDR3 totals 14 residues. The V and J ends lost 7 bases and 4 bases respectively, with 16 bases between them. CDR3 in DNA: TGTGCCAGCACCCGTATGGGGGGTTTCTATGGCTACACCTTC. Its protein is CASTRMGGFYGYTF.

J is TRBJ1-2 and V is TRBV6-5; D is possibly TRBD1 (5 bases). Germline CDR1 reads MNHEY; CDR2 reads SVGAGI. Trimming stripped 5 bases from V and 0 bases from J, with 10 bases between. The CDR3 extends over 14 amino acids. CDR3 in amino acids: CASSAGTPNYGYTF. Here the CDR3 DNA reads TGTGCCAGCAGTGCAGGGACGCCTAACTATGGCTACACCTTC.

Only a few counts were recorded for this clone. CDR3 sequence: CASSLDAGRYTGELFF. CDR3 coding DNA: TGTGCCAGCAGCCTTGATGCTGGGCGTTACACCGGGGAGCTGTTTTTT. The chain carries TRBV7-8 and TRBJ2-2; no clear D gene. The CDR3 sequence is 16 residues long. Germline V CDR1 and CDR2: SGHVS, FQNEAQ. Trimming took off 5 bases at V and 3 bases at J, with 16 bases between the two ends.

The genes are TRBV5-1 and TRBJ2-2; D unclear. Trimming removed 7 bases from V and 2 bases from J, with 6 bases in between. The CDR3 runs 12 residues. CDR1 SGHRS and CDR2 YFSETQ come from the germline V gene. CDR3 loop: CASRGNTGELFF. The CDR3 bases are TGCGCCAGCCGCGGTAACACCGGGGAGCTGTTTTTT.

The chain joins TRBV27 to TRBJ2-5; D might be TRBD1 (5 bases). Germline V gene sequence: CDR1 MNHEY, CDR2 SMNVEV (reference sequence). CDR3 size: 15 residues. Trimming pared 2 bases from V and 4 bases from J, leaving 14 bases between. This CDR3 reads CASSLRGRVGETQYF. The CDR3 region has the DNA TGTGCCAGCAGTTTACGTGGCAGGGTAGGAGAGACCCAGTACTTC.

The gene calls are TRBV29-1 and TRBJ2-1; no firm D call. V was pared by 8 bases and J by 4 bases, with 18 bases between. CDR1 SQVTM and CDR2 ANQGSEA come from the germline V gene. This CDR3 spans 14 amino acids. The CDR3 spells CSTHRPGIYNEQFF. CDR3 nucleotides: TGCAGCACACATCGACCGGGCATATACAATGAGCAGTTCTTC.

The chain recombines TRBV7-2 with TRBJ2-3; possibly TRBD2 for D (5 bases). The CDR3 is 14 amino acids. V was clipped by 8 bases and J by 3 bases, with 15 bases between them. CDR1 and CDR2 (germline): SGHTA, FQGNSA. The CDR3 spells CASRTSYWTDTQYF. In DNA form, the CDR3 reads TGTGCCAGCCGCACTAGTTATTGGACAGATACGCAGTATTTT.

This clone occurred a few times. J is TRBJ1-2 and V is TRBV7-3; 11 bases map to TRBD1. V gave up 5 bases and J gave up 7 bases; unmatched junction bases: 9. The CDR3 totals 15 residues. Germline V gene data show CDR1 as SGHTA and CDR2 as FQGTGA. Here the CDR3 DNA reads TGTGCCAGCAGCGAGCCGGGACAGGGGGACTCTGGCTACACCTTC. This codes for CASSEPGQGDSGYTF. The full variable domain, rest sourced from reference TRBV7-3 and TRBJ1-2, is GAGVSQTPSNKVTEKGKYVELRCDPISGHTALYWYRQSLGQGPEFLIYFQGTGAADDSGLPNDRFFAVRPEGSVSTLKIQRTERGDSAVYLCASSEPGQGDSGYTFGSGTRLTVV.

This chain uses TRBV9 with TRBJ2-7; perhaps D is TRBD1 or TRBD2 (5 bases each). The germline V gene encodes CDR1 SGDLS and CDR2 YYNGEE. This CDR3 is built from 13 residues. Trimming shortened V by 7 bases and J by 2 bases, and 13 bases separated the two germline ends. In DNA form, the CDR3 reads TGTGCCAGCGGACGGGGCCACCCCTACGAGCAGTACTTC. It is translated as CASGRGHPYEQYF.

This clone showed up just a few times. This chain connects TRBV6-5 to TRBJ1-5; D perhaps matches TRBD1 (5 bases). This CDR3 contains 11 residues. Germline loops: CDR1 MNHEY, CDR2 SVGAGI. V shed 8 bases and J shed 10 bases, with 12 bases lying between them. Here the CDR3 DNA reads TGTGCCAGCGGGACGCGTCATCCCCAGCATTTT. Amino acids: CASGTRHPQHF.

The chain couples TRBV15 to TRBJ2-2; D unresolved. Germline lookup yields CDR1 LNHNV and CDR2 YYDKDF (reference sequence). Trimming took 1 base from V and 1 from J, leaving 10 bases between them. The CDR3 extends over 16 amino acids. The CDR3 DNA sequence: TGTGCCACCAGCAGAGTGGGCGGAAAGAACACCGGGGAGCTGTTTTTT. It codes for CATSRVGGKNTGELFF.

V usage is TRBV29-1 and J usage is TRBJ1-1; D is uncertain. There are 11 residues in the CDR3. V lost 4 bases to trimming and J lost 5 bases, with 8 bases between them. The germline V gene encodes CDR1 SQVTM and CDR2 ANQGSEA. The CDR3 DNA follows: TGCAGCGTTGTTGAGGGAACTGAAGCTTTCTTT. Amino acid sequence: CSVVEGTEAFF.

This chain joins TRBV12-5 and TRBJ1-2, with D possibly matching TRBD1 (5 bases). Germline assignment: CDR1 LGHNT and CDR2 FRNRAP. The CDR3 length is 13 residues. Trimming stripped 4 bases from V and 2 bases from J, with 8 bases between. The CDR3: CASGSGANYGYTF. The DNA of the CDR3 is TGTGCTAGTGGTTCCGGGGCCAACTATGGCTACACCTTC.